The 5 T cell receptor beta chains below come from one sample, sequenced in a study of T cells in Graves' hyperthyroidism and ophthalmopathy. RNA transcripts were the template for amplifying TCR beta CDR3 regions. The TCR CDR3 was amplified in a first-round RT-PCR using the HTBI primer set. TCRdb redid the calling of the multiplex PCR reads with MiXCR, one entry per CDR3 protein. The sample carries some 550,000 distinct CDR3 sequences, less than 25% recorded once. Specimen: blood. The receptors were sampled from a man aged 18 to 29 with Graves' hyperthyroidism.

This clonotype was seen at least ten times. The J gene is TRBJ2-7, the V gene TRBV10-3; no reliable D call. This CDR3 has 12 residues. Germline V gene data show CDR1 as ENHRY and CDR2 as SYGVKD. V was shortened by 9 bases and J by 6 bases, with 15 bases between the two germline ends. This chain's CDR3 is CAIRAQASEQYF. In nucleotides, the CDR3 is TGTGCCATTAGGGCCCAGGCTAGCGAGCAGTACTTC.

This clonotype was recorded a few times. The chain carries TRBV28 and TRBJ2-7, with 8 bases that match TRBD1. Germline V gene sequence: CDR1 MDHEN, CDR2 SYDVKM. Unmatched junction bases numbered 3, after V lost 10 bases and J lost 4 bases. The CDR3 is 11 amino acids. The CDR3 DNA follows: TGTGCCACAGGGGGCGGGTACGAGCAGTACTTC. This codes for CATGGGYEQYF.

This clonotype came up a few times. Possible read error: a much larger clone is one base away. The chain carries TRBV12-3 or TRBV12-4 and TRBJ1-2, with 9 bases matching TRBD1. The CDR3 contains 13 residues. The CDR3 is CATLTGGNYGYIF. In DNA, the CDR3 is TGTGCCACCCTAACAGGGGGCAACTATGGCTACATCTTC.

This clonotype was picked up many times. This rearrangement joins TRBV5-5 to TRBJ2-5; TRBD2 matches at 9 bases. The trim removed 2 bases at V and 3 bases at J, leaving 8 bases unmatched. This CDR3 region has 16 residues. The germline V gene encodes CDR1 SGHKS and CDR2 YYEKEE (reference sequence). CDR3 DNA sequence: TGTGCCAGCAGCTTAGGGCTAGCGGGATTCGAAGAGACCCAGTACTTC. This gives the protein CASSLGLAGFEETQYF.

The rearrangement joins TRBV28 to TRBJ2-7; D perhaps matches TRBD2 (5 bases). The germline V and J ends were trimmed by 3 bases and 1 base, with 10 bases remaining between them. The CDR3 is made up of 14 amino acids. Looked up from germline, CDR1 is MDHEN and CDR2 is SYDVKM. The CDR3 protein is CASSLRAESYEQYF. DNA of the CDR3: TGTGCCAGCAGTTTGAGGGCAGAGTCCTACGAGCAGTACTTC.